The T cell receptor beta chain under discussion was sequenced for a study of blood T cell repertoires in COVID-19. Study at large: Italy, Spain and the United States were the sources of the convalescent and acute COVID-19 samples. T cells, B-cell-depleted T cells, or PBMCs provided the cDNA or gDNA that served as material.

Original processing methods: Amplification from reference gene primers served as the basis for estimated nucleated cell counts. The data were produced by immunoSEQ multiplex PCR, yet TCRdb's version contains in-frame clones alone and is incomplete. V, J and clone size are taken as reported in that table, and D and trimming were inferred from the DNA itself. The table includes some 670,000 clones, approximately 90% detected once. The TCR was taken from a woman aged 18-30 years with acute or convalescent COVID-19. The sample comprised peripheral blood.

CDR3 amino acids: CASNRGGAGSPLHF. The DNA for the CDR3 is TGTGCCAGCAACCGAGGGGGCGCGGGTTCACCCCTCCACTTT. The V call is TRBV5-6, the J call TRBJ1-6; TRBD1 matches at 7 bases. V shed 6 bases, J shed 9 bases, and the junction held 9 bases outside the gene matches. The CDR3 contains 14 residues. From germline, CDR1 is SGHDT and CDR2 YYEEEE.